This passage covers 20 T cell receptor beta chains from one sample sequenced in a study of shared clonotypes between healthy human individuals. Libraries were prepared by immunoSEQ multiplex PCR; TCRdb keeps only in-frame clonotypes and omits some of them. The table has about 530,000 clones, around 96% seen once. The sample taken for sequencing was naive CD4+ T cells sorted from blood. Subset indicated: CD45RA+ positively selected. These receptors were collected from a woman in her twenties or thirties in good health.

The chain carries TRBV18 and TRBJ2-5; the D gene could be TRBD1 or TRBD2 (7 bases each). The last part of the DNA fits TRBJ2-7 better; the J call may be wrong. Per the germline V gene, CDR1 is KGHSH and CDR2 is LQKENI. CDR3 length: 15 amino acids. CDR3: CASSPRQGGVYEQYF. The CDR3 region has the DNA TGTGCCAGCTCACCGAGACAGGGAGGGGTATACGAGCAGTACTTC.

This sequence joins TRBV5-4 and TRBJ1-1; possibly TRBD1 for D (5 bases). This CDR3 has 14 residues. Germline CDR1 SGHNT, CDR2 YYREEE (reference sequence). V was cut by 4 bases and J by 4 bases, with 14 bases left in between. DNA for the CDR3: TGTGCCAGCAGCGCAAGAATCGACAGCACTGAAGCTTTCTTT. This encodes CASSARIDSTEAFF.

This sequence joins TRBV4-2 and TRBJ2-2; 9 bases are a match to TRBD2. CDR3 length: 17 amino acids. CDR1 and CDR2 (germline): LGHNA, YNFKEQ. J lost 1 base, V lost 0 bases, and 3 bases had no gene match. CDR3 region: CASSQDGAGGNTGELFF. The CDR3 DNA is TGTGCCAGCAGCCAAGACGGAGCGGGAGGGAACACCGGGGAGCTGTTTTTT.

This chain links TRBV15 with TRBJ1-4; 10 nucleotides agree with TRBD1. Germline V gene data show CDR1 as LNHNV and CDR2 as YYDKDF (reference sequence). The trim removed 8 bases at V and 8 bases at J, leaving 11 bases unmatched. The CDR3 covers 15 residues. The CDR3 region is CATAGRTGGSEKLFF. The CDR3 DNA reads as TGTGCCACCGCCGGGCGGACAGGGGGTTCGGAAAAACTGTTTTTT.

The chain joins TRBV19 to TRBJ2-7, with TRBD2 matching 11 bases. V shed 5 bases, J shed 5 bases, and the junction held 11 bases outside the gene matches. The germline gives CDR1 LNHDA, CDR2 SQIVND (reference sequence). CDR3 size: 16 residues. The CDR3 protein is CASSRSPGTSGHEQYF. CDR3 DNA sequence: TGTGCCAGTAGTCGGTCCCCCGGGACTAGCGGCCACGAGCAGTACTTC.

This chain connects TRBV28 to TRBJ2-7; 10 nucleotides line up with TRBD2. Germline V CDR1 and CDR2: MDHEN, SYDVKM. With 3 bases clipped from V and 6 bases from J, the junction kept 8 bases outside the gene matches. CDR3 length: 15 amino acids. CDR3 coding DNA: TGTGCCAGCAGTTTCCAGGGTAGCGGGGGGACCGAGCAGTACTTC. This codes for CASSFQGSGGTEQYF.

The chain employs TRBV10-3 and TRBJ1-3; TRBD1 is a possible D gene (6 bases). Germline CDR1 and CDR2: ENHRY and SYGVKD. The length of the CDR3 is 13 residues. The V gene lost 6 bases and the J gene lost 3 bases, with 9 bases spanning the gap. CDR3 sequence (DNA): TGTGCCATCAGAAAGGACAGTGGAAACACCATATATTTT. This translates into CAIRKDSGNTIYF.

V gene TRBV29-1 combines with J gene TRBJ2-1; 8 positions agree with TRBD1. The CDR3 totals 13 residues. Looked up from germline, CDR1 is SQVTM and CDR2 is ANQGSEA. With V trimmed by 5 bases and J by 12 bases, 12 bases remained unmatched. The CDR3 protein is CSVWTGRVGGQFF. As DNA, the CDR3 is TGCAGCGTTTGGACAGGGCGCGTTGGTGGGCAGTTCTTC.

This clone appeared a single time. V gene TRBV5-1 combines with J gene TRBJ2-2; no clear D gene. V was trimmed by 0 bases and J by 2 bases, leaving 11 bases between them. In germline, CDR1 is SGHRS, CDR2 YFSETQ. The CDR3 consists of 16 residues. CDR3: CASSLGESGNTGELFF. CDR3 nucleotides: TGCGCCAGCAGCTTGGGCGAGAGTGGAAACACCGGGGAGCTGTTTTTT.

V gene TRBV9 combines with J gene TRBJ1-4; no definite D call. Germline-derived CDR1 and CDR2 are SGDLS and YYNGEE. V was pared by 4 bases and J by 7 bases, with 17 bases between. The CDR3 is 15 amino acids. CDR3 sequence reads: CASSSKGRPGEKLFF. DNA for the CDR3: TGTGCCAGCAGCTCCAAGGGCAGGCCGGGTGAAAAACTGTTTTTT.

V and J are TRBV5-1 and TRBJ1-3, with unresolved D. The CDR3 length is 14 residues. Trimming took 3 bases from V and 1 from J, leaving 8 bases between them. The germline gives CDR1 SGHRS, CDR2 YFSETQ. As DNA, the CDR3 is TGCGCCAGCAGCTCCGGGGAGTCTGGAAACACCATATATTTT. Translated: CASSSGESGNTIYF.

The count of this clone is one. This chain links TRBV29-1 with TRBJ2-2; D unclear. The CDR3 contains 13 residues. V dropped 7 bases and J dropped 7 bases, with 16 bases sitting between them. CDR1 SQVTM and CDR2 ANQGSEA come from the germline V gene. CDR3 in DNA: TGCAGCGGCAAGCCAGAGCGCGGCGGGGAGCTGTTTTTT. This translates into CSGKPERGGELFF.

The rearrangement uses TRBV27 and TRBJ1-1; possible D gene TRBD1, 5 bases. The V gene's germline CDR1 is MNHEY and CDR2 SMNVEV (reference sequence). This CDR3 has 14 amino acids. V shed 5 bases and J shed 3 bases, with 13 bases lying between them. The CDR3 DNA reads as TGTGCCAGCAGTCCCGACGGGGCGGACACTGAAGCTTTCTTT. Translated: CASSPDGADTEAFF.

A note on this clone: The junction departs from germline at one end; a sequencing error may be responsible. V is TRBV28 and J is TRBJ2-7, with D perhaps matching TRBD1 or TRBD2 (5 bases each). This CDR3 spans 11 amino acids. Germline CDR1 is MDHEN and CDR2 is SYDVKM. The CDR3 nucleotides read TGTGCCAGCGGGTCGGGGTACAGGCCTATCTTC. This translates into CASGSGYRPIF.

About this clone itself: The sample contains more than one DNA sequence encoding this CDR3. The CDR3 loop reads CASSYSGTGGPYEQYF. CDR3 nucleotides: TGTGCCAGCAGTTACTCCGGGACTGGAGGGCCCTACGAGCAGTACTTC. This chain joins TRBV6-5 and TRBJ2-7; D perhaps matches TRBD2 (6 bases). The CDR3 is 16 residues long. V lost 0 bases, J lost 2 bases, and 14 bases lay in between. Germline CDR1 MNHEY, CDR2 SVGAGI.

This CDR3 is CAGQGTYEQYF. Written as DNA, the CDR3 is TGTGCCGGTCAGGGGACTTACGAGCAGTACTTC. The chain uses TRBV6-1 and TRBJ2-7; D may be TRBD1 or TRBD2 (6 bases each). This CDR3 is 11 amino acids long. V was pared by 11 bases and J by 4 bases, with 12 bases between. In germline, CDR1 is MNHNS, CDR2 SASEGT.

Remarks on this clone: The same CDR3 arises from other DNA sequences in this sample as well. V gene TRBV7-2 combines with J gene TRBJ2-3; TRBD1 or TRBD2 may be the D gene (5 bases each). Germline CDR1 SGHTA, CDR2 FQGNSA. The CDR3 contains 14 residues. Deletions cut 0 bases from V and 1 base from J, with 5 bases between. The CDR3 DNA follows: TGTGCCAGCAGCTTAGCGGGGGGCACAGATACGCAGTATTTT. Translating it yields CASSLAGGTDTQYF.

Regarding this clone: Distinct nucleotide sequences in the sample also encode this CDR3. V gene TRBV28 combines with J gene TRBJ2-7; D gene uncertain. Per the germline V gene, CDR1 is MDHEN and CDR2 is SYDVKM. The CDR3 spans 12 residues. The V and J ends lost 3 bases and 5 bases respectively, with 8 bases between them. The CDR3 is CASSLRRNEQYF. CDR3 DNA: TGTGCCAGCAGTTTGAGGCGGAACGAGCAGTACTTC.

The chain joins TRBV28 to TRBJ2-1, with 16 bases that match TRBD2. Germline V gene sequence: CDR1 MDHEN, CDR2 SYDVKM. The J segment lost 10 bases and the V segment lost 6 bases, leaving 9 bases of the junction unmatched. This CDR3 comprises 16 residues. The CDR3 region has the DNA TGTGCCAGCAGCACCGGGACTAGCGGGAGGGCCGGCGAGCAGTTCTTC. This gives the protein CASSTGTSGRAGEQFF. The whole variable domain, filled in from reference TRBV28 and TRBJ2-1, reads DVKVTQSSRYLVKRTGEKVFLECVQDMDHENMFWYRQDPGLGLRLIYFSYDVKMKEKGDIPEGYSVSREKKERFSLILESASTNQTSMYLCASSTGTSGRAGEQFFGPGTRLTVL.

V and J are TRBV10-3 and TRBJ1-1, with a possible D match to TRBD1 (5 bases). V shed 3 bases and J shed 1 base, with 12 bases lying between them. This CDR3 spans 15 amino acids. CDR1 ENHRY and CDR2 SYGVKD come from the germline V gene. CDR3 sequence reads: CAISDSGLKNTEAFF. CDR3 nucleotides: TGTGCCATCAGTGACTCGGGACTGAAGAACACTGAAGCTTTCTTT.